What follows is one T cell receptor (beta chain) and its context. The source of the sample is a study of T cell changes during pregnancy in multiple sclerosis. Profiled with immunoSEQ multiplex PCR; TCRdb holds only in-frame clones, not every one. Of about 62,000 clones listed, 92% are singletons. Trimming removed 5 bases from V and 0 bases from J; junction bases left unmatched: 7. The CDR3 has 15 residues. Germline V CDR1 and CDR2: SEHNR, FQNEAQ (reference sequence). The sequence was collected from a female donor in good health, enrolled as a control in a pregnancy study. V usage is TRBV7-9 and J usage is TRBJ2-7; 7 bases line up with TRBD1. Material: peripheral blood, obtained in the second trimester of pregnancy. This chain's CDR3 is CASSHEDRFSYEQYF. CDR3 DNA sequence: TGTGCCAGCAGCCATGAGGACAGGTTCTCCTACGAGCAGTACTTC.